The 29 T cell receptor beta chains below come from one sample, sequenced in a study of T cell changes during pregnancy in multiple sclerosis. Assay: immunoSEQ multiplex PCR; the TCRdb copy retains only in-frame clones and omits some. This repertoire shows 60,000 or so clones, around 90% found once; its top ten account for roughly 2.2%. This specimen was peripheral blood, taken in the second trimester of pregnancy. These receptors were obtained from a female donor in good health, enrolled as a control in a pregnancy study.

The chain combines TRBV10-2 with TRBJ2-7; 8 bases are a match to TRBD2. This CDR3 is built from 12 residues. J gave up 9 bases and V 2 bases, and 3 bases lay outside the gene matches. Looked up from germline, CDR1 is WSHSY and CDR2 is SAAADI. CDR3 nucleotide sequence: TGCGCCAGCAGTGAGCGGGGGGGAAGGCAGTACTTC. It yields the protein CASSERGGRQYF.

The chain uses TRBV28 and TRBJ1-5; D is uncertain. V lost 3 bases and J lost 0, with 3 bases in between. The length of the CDR3 is 13 residues. Germline CDR1 MDHEN, CDR2 SYDVKM. The CDR3 sequence is CASSFNSNQPQHF. In DNA, the CDR3 is TGTGCCAGCAGTTTTAATAGCAATCAGCCCCAGCATTTT. Based on the CDR3 plus reference TRBV28 and TRBJ1-5, the full variable domain is DVKVTQSSRYLVKRTGEKVFLECVQDMDHENMFWYRQDPGLGLRLIYFSYDVKMKEKGDIPEGYSVSREKKERFSLILESASTNQTSMYLCASSFNSNQPQHFGDGTRLSIL.

V is TRBV27 and J is TRBJ2-7; D is perhaps TRBD1 (5 bases). The CDR3 spans 13 residues. Trimming shortened V by 4 bases and J by 3 bases, and 10 bases separated the two germline ends. Per the germline V gene, CDR1 is MNHEY and CDR2 is SMNVEV (reference sequence). The CDR3 DNA is TGTGCCAGCAGTTACAGGTTCGGCTACGAGCAGTACTTC. It specifies CASSYRFGYEQYF.

This chain links TRBV13 with TRBJ2-5; 11 bases are a match to TRBD2. J lost 5 bases, V lost 3 bases, and 11 bases had no gene match. Germline V gene data show CDR1 as PRHDT and CDR2 as FYEKMQ (reference sequence). The CDR3 is 17 amino acids. The CDR3 protein is CASSFQTSGKIWETQYF. CDR3 bases: TGTGCCAGCAGCTTCCAGACTAGCGGGAAGATCTGGGAGACCCAGTACTTC. The full variable domain, with the rest looked up from reference TRBV13 and TRBJ2-5, is AAGVIQSPRHLIKEKRETATLKCYPIPRHDTVYWYQQGPGQDPQFLISFYEKMQSDKGSIPDRFSAQQFSDYHSELNMSSLELGDSALYFCASSFQTSGKIWETQYFGPGTRLLVL.

The chain has TRBV12-5 and TRBJ2-1; TRBD2 is a possible D gene (6 bases). The CDR3 runs to 14 residues. Germline assignment: CDR1 LGHNT and CDR2 FRNRAP. V shed 1 base and J shed 9 bases, with 13 bases lying between them. DNA of the CDR3: TGTGCTAGTGGTTTGGGACTAGGTCATGGTGAGCAGTTCTTC. Translation gives CASGLGLGHGEQFF.

The chain couples TRBV21-1 to TRBJ1-5; the D segment call TRBD1 is taken from the table without a DNA check. TRBV21-1 is assigned pseudogene status. The CDR3 contains 14 residues. The CDR3 nucleotides are TGTGCCAGCAGCAAGGACAGGCCCAATCAGCCCCAGCATTTT. Encoded protein: CASSKDRPNQPQHF.

The rearrangement joins TRBV19 to TRBJ1-2, with D possibly being TRBD1 (6 bases). CDR1 and CDR2 (germline): LNHDA, SQIVND (reference sequence). The V end lost 4 bases, the J end lost 8 bases, and 26 bases lay between the germline ends. The CDR3 is made up of 17 amino acids. The CDR3 region has the DNA TGTGCCAGTAGTACTTTTACCGGACAGTTACACCTATGGGGCTACACCTTC. This gives the protein CASSTFTGQLHLWGYTF. The whole variable domain, remainder taken from reference TRBV19 and TRBJ1-2, is DGGITQSPKYLFRKEGQNVTLSCEQNLNHDAMYWYRQDPGQGLRLIYYSQIVNDFQKGDIAEGYSVSREKKESFPLTVTSAQKNPTAFYLCASSTFTGQLHLWGYTFGSGTRLTVV.

The chain employs TRBV5-1 and TRBJ2-7; 9 nucleotides align to TRBD1. V was pared by 4 bases and J by 5 bases, with 7 bases of the junction left unmatched. CDR1 and CDR2 (germline): SGHRS, YFSETQ. The CDR3 runs to 14 residues. This chain's CDR3 is CASSPGQGDDEQYF. The CDR3 DNA reads TGCGCCAGCAGCCCGGGACAGGGCGATGACGAGCAGTACTTC.

The chain couples TRBV6-5 to TRBJ1-4, with 7 bases that match TRBD1. CDR3 length equals 14 residues. In germline, CDR1 is MNHEY, CDR2 SVGAGI. V was clipped by 2 bases and J by 8 bases; unmatched bases: 5. CDR3 nucleotides: TGTGCCAGCAGTTACGAAGGGGGCCGGGAAAAACTGTTTTTT. Amino acid sequence: CASSYEGGREKLFF.

The genes are TRBV7-8 and TRBJ2-3; TRBD2 agrees at 9 bases. Looked up from germline, CDR1 is SGHVS and CDR2 is FQNEAQ. The CDR3 covers 17 residues. The V gene end was trimmed by 5 bases and the J gene end by 3 bases; junction bases not matched to a gene: 12. The CDR3 spells CASSPPFSGSTTDTQYF. In DNA form, the CDR3 reads TGTGCCAGCAGCCCACCCTTTAGCGGGAGTACGACAGATACGCAGTATTTT.

The chain carries TRBV18 and TRBJ1-2; TRBD1 aligns across 8 bases. The length of the CDR3 is 17 residues. CDR1 and CDR2 (germline): KGHSH, LQKENI. V lost 3 bases and J lost 6; bases outside the gene matches: 15. The CDR3 DNA is TGTGCCAGCTCACCCTGGACAGGGCTCAGGTTAGCGGATGGCTACACCTTC. It is translated as CASSPWTGLRLADGYTF.

This sequence joins TRBV5-5 and TRBJ1-5; the match to TRBD1 covers 8 bases. The CDR3 loop spans 13 amino acids. V trimming: 2 bases; J trimming: 8 bases; junction bases outside the gene matches: 3. Germline V lookup: CDR1 SGHKS, CDR2 YYEKEE (reference sequence). As DNA, the CDR3 is TGTGCCAGCAGCTTCGACAGGGGTGAGCCCCAGCATTTT. This gives the protein CASSFDRGEPQHF.

The chain recombines TRBV23-1 with TRBJ1-1, with D possibly being TRBD1 (5 bases). TRBV23-1 is an ORF; its function is uncertain. V lost 6 bases and J lost 6, with 14 bases in between. The CDR3 loop spans 13 amino acids. CDR3 sequence (DNA): TGCGCCAGCAGCCGGACCGGACACCCTGAAGCTTTCTTT. Translating gives CASSRTGHPEAFF.

This chain connects TRBV10-3 to TRBJ2-1, with D possibly being TRBD2 (6 bases). CDR3 size: 14 residues. The V end lost 0 bases, the J end lost 7 bases, and 10 bases lay between the germline ends. From germline, CDR1 is ENHRY and CDR2 SYGVKD. CDR3 DNA: TGTGCCATCAGTGAGTCGGGTCGGGGGAATGAGCAGTTCTTC. Translating gives CAISESGRGNEQFF.

The chain is built from TRBV29-1 and TRBJ2-7; TRBD1 aligns across 8 bases. The V segment lost 4 bases and the J segment 6 bases; nucleotides outside the gene matches: 14. CDR3 length equals 15 residues. Germline V gives CDR1 SQVTM, CDR2 ANQGSEA. The CDR3 loop is CSVGGPAGGWSEQYF. The CDR3 nucleotides read TGCAGCGTTGGGGGTCCGGCAGGGGGCTGGTCCGAGCAGTACTTC.

The chain carries TRBV29-1 and TRBJ2-2; 8 nucleotides line up with TRBD1. The CDR3 contains 14 residues. J lost 5 bases, V lost 7 bases, and 9 bases had no gene match. Germline V gene data show CDR1 as SQVTM and CDR2 as ANQGSEA. CDR3 coding DNA: TGCAGCGCCCGGGACAGGCGTGTTACCGGGGAGCTGTTTTTT. Translated: CSARDRRVTGELFF.

The table lists this clone with a count of one. The chain links TRBV12-5 to TRBJ2-7, with D possibly being TRBD2 (6 bases). This CDR3 contains 17 residues. From germline, CDR1 is LGHNT and CDR2 FRNRAP. V was clipped by 4 bases and J by 7 bases, with 26 bases between them. This chain's CDR3 is CASGSLLRTIRGWEQYF. As DNA, the CDR3 is TGTGCTAGTGGTTCCCTCTTAAGGACGATCCGGGGGTGGGAGCAGTACTTC.

CDR3 protein: CASRLTGTGLYYGYTF. CDR3 nucleotide sequence: TGTGCCAGTAGACTTACCGGGACAGGGCTCTACTATGGCTACACCTTC. The chain carries TRBV19 and TRBJ1-2; 9 positions agree with TRBD1. Germline V gene sequence: CDR1 LNHDA, CDR2 SQIVND (reference sequence). After removal of 6 bases from V and 3 bases from J, the junction contained 11 bases not matched to a gene. The CDR3 sequence is 16 residues long.

The chain is built from TRBV27 and TRBJ2-3; TRBD2 is a possible D gene (6 bases). The V end lost 2 bases, the J end lost 6 bases, and 18 bases lay between the germline ends. The CDR3 runs to 16 residues. Germline V gene sequence: CDR1 MNHEY, CDR2 SMNVEV (reference sequence). The CDR3 DNA is TGTGCCAGCAGTTTAGAAGTCGCGGGAAAGGGGGATACGCAGTATTTT. Amino acid sequence: CASSLEVAGKGDTQYF.

The chain uses TRBV2 and TRBJ1-2, with D perhaps matching TRBD1 (6 bases). The CDR3 loop spans 15 amino acids. The V end lost 5 bases, the J end lost 2 bases, and 15 bases lay between the germline ends. CDR1 is SNHLY, CDR2 FYNNEI, per germline. CDR3 bases: TGTGCCAGCAGTTTCCGAGTCGGACAGAACTATGGCTACACCTTC. It encodes CASSFRVGQNYGYTF. Full variable domain (rest looked up from reference TRBV2 and TRBJ1-2): EPEVTQTPSHQVTQMGQEVILRCVPISNHLYFYWYRQILGQKVEFLVSFYNNEISEKSEIFDDQFSVERPDGSNFTLKIRSTKLEDSAMYFCASSFRVGQNYGYTFGSGTRLTVV.

The V gene is TRBV7-8, the J gene TRBJ2-3, with D tentatively TRBD1 (5 bases). V was shortened by 5 bases and J by 1 base, with 10 bases between the two germline ends. The germline gives CDR1 SGHVS, CDR2 FQNEAQ. This CDR3 region has 14 residues. The CDR3 bases are TGTGCCAGCAGCCCCCTAGGGGGCACAGATACGCAGTATTTT. Translating it yields CASSPLGGTDTQYF.

The V and J genes are TRBV28 and TRBJ1-1; possible D gene TRBD1, 5 bases. This CDR3 has 12 residues. Germline V gene lookup returns CDR1 MDHEN and CDR2 SYDVKM. V was trimmed by 5 bases and J by 11 bases, leaving 15 bases between them. CDR3 loop: CASSLGGYSAFF. For the CDR3, the DNA is TGTGCCAGCAGTCTTGGGGGGTACTCGGCTTTCTTT. Looking up the rest from reference TRBV28 and TRBJ1-1 gives the full variable domain: DVKVTQSSRYLVKRTGEKVFLECVQDMDHENMFWYRQDPGLGLRLIYFSYDVKMKEKGDIPEGYSVSREKKERFSLILESASTNQTSMYLCASSLGGYSAFFGQGTRLTVV.

The rearrangement uses TRBV25-1 and TRBJ1-3; D might be TRBD1 (6 bases). With 5 bases removed from V and 0 bases from J, the gap between germline ends came to 11 bases. The germline gives CDR1 MGHDK, CDR2 SYGVNS. The CDR3 has 15 amino acids. The CDR3 spells CASSPPGVSGNTIYF. The CDR3 DNA follows: TGTGCCAGCAGTCCACCAGGGGTCTCTGGAAACACCATATATTTT.

This sequence joins TRBV4-1 and TRBJ2-3; TRBD2 matches 11 bases. Germline V gene sequence: CDR1 MGHRA, CDR2 YSYEKL. J gave up 3 bases and V 4 bases, and 3 bases lay outside the gene matches. This CDR3 comprises 15 residues. CDR3 protein: CASSLPSGGTDTQYF. DNA for the CDR3: TGCGCCAGCAGCCTCCCTAGCGGGGGGACAGATACGCAGTATTTT.

This rearrangement joins TRBV11-2 to TRBJ2-7; D perhaps matches TRBD1 (6 bases). Trimming left V 5 bases short and J 6 bases short, with 20 bases between. The CDR3 length is 15 residues. The germline V gene has CDR1 SGHAT and CDR2 FQNNGV. The CDR3 DNA is TGTGCCAGCAGCCCCCTTGCGGCAGGGGCGGGCGAGCAGTACTTC. Amino acids: CASSPLAAGAGEQYF.

The gene calls are TRBV19 and TRBJ2-1; 9 bases map to TRBD2. Germline V gene sequence: CDR1 LNHDA, CDR2 SQIVND (reference sequence). This CDR3 is 16 amino acids long. V shed 5 bases, J shed 8 bases, and the junction held 13 bases outside the gene matches. This CDR3 reads CASSLDLAGLGDEQFF. The CDR3 nucleotides read TGTGCCAGTAGTCTCGACCTAGCGGGATTAGGCGATGAGCAGTTCTTC.

J is TRBJ2-7 and V is TRBV15; D is unclear. The CDR3 runs to 12 residues. The V and J ends lost 0 bases and 6 bases respectively, with 6 bases between them. Germline loops: CDR1 LNHNV, CDR2 YYDKDF (reference sequence). CDR3 DNA: TGTGCCACCAGCAGAGATCCCGGCGAGCAGTACTTC. As protein: CATSRDPGEQYF.

The chain uses TRBV19 and TRBJ2-1; D possibly corresponds to TRBD2 (5 bases). Germline lookup yields CDR1 LNHDA and CDR2 SQIVND (reference sequence). The CDR3 sequence is 14 residues long. V lost 4 bases, J lost 7 bases, and 14 bases lay in between. The CDR3 sequence: CASSSGEKLNEQFF. The CDR3 DNA reads as TGTGCCAGTAGTAGTGGGGAGAAGCTTAATGAGCAGTTCTTC. Using reference TRBV19 and TRBJ2-1 for the parts outside the CDR3, the full variable domain is DGGITQSPKYLFRKEGQNVTLSCEQNLNHDAMYWYRQDPGQGLRLIYYSQIVNDFQKGDIAEGYSVSREKKESFPLTVTSAQKNPTAFYLCASSSGEKLNEQFFGPGTRLTVL.

The chain employs TRBV2 and TRBJ1-2; 9 bases fit TRBD1. J lost 7 bases, V lost 10 bases, and 7 bases had no gene match. The CDR3 is 12 amino acids. Germline V CDR1 and CDR2: SNHLY, FYNNEI. The CDR3 DNA reads as TGTGCCAACCAGACAGGGGGTCCTGGCTACACCTTC. Its protein is CANQTGGPGYTF.